This T cell receptor (beta chain) was identified in a study of T cells in Graves' hyperthyroidism and ophthalmopathy. Study-wide results and limits: Model predictions of ophthalmopathy came a median around 6.5 months before onset. Ophthalmopathy was separated from stable hyperthyroidism by a 13 V-J model.

Looked up from germline, CDR1 is DFQATT and CDR2 is SNEGSKA (reference sequence). CDR3 length equals 16 residues. V dropped 3 bases and J dropped 1 base, with 16 bases sitting between them. Participants, patients aged 18 to 65, had newly diagnosed hyperthyroidism with a duration under 2 months. Based on clinical symptoms, serum thyroxine and TRAb, thyroid ultrasound and orbital computed tomography, diagnoses were reached. Amplification of TCR beta CDR3 regions used RNA as the template. HTBI primers were employed in a first-round RT-PCR of the TCR CDR3. TCRdb reprocessed the multiplex PCR reads via MiXCR and lists one record per CDR3 protein. The sample lists roughly 660,000 distinct CDR3 sequences, 17% occurring once. This clonotype showed up just a few times. Antigen unknown.

The sequenced sample was blood. The receptor's source is a man aged 50-60 years with Graves' hyperthyroidism. J is TRBJ2-1 and V is TRBV20-1; tentative D call: TRBD2 (6 bases). Written as DNA, the CDR3 is TGCAGTGCTAGGGTCGGAGGGAGGATGTCCTACAATGAGCAGTTCTTC. Protein product: CSARVGGRMSYNEQFF.